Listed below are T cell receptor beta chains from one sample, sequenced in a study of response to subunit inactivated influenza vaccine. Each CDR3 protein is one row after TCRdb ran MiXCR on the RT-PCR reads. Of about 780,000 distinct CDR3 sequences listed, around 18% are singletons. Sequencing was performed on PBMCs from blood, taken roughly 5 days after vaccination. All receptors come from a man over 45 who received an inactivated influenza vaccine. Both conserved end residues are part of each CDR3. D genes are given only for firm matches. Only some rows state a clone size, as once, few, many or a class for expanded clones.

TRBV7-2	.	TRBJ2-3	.	TGTGCCAGCACTCAAATGGCGGGGGCCCTAAATACGCAGTATTTT	CASTQMAGALNTQYF
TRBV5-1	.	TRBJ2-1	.	TGCGCCAGCAGCCCTTCAACCGACAGTAGCTCCTACAATGAGCAGTTCTTC	CASSPSTDSSSYNEQFF
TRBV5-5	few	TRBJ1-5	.	TGTGCCAGCAGCTTAAGGGGGGGGCCCCAGCATTTT	CASSLRGGPQHF
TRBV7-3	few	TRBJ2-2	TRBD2	TGTGCCAGCAGCTTAGGGACTAGCGGGGAGCTGTTTTTT	CASSLGTSGELFF
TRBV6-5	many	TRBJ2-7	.	TGTGCCAGCAGTTACGCCGACCGATACGAGCAGTACTTC	CASSYADRYEQYF
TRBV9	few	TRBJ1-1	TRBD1	TGTGCCAGCAGCGTAGATCACAGGGGGGACACTGAAGCTTTCTTT	CASSVDHRGDTEAFF
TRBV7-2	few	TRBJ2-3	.	TGTGCCAGCAGCTTGCCCAGTGGGATCACAGATACGCAGTATTTT	CASSLPSGITDTQYF
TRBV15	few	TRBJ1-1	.	TGTGCCACCAGCCCCCACGCCGGGTCGCGAGCTTTCTTT	CATSPHAGSRAFF
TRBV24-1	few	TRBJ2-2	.	TGTGCCACCAGTGCTTCGGGGGATAACGGGGAGCTGTTTTTT	CATSASGDNGELFF
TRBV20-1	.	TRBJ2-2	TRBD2	TGCAGTGCCGGACCTAATAGCGGGGCCAACACCGGGGAGCTGTTTTTT	CSAGPNSGANTGELFF
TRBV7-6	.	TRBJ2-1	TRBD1	TGTGCCAGCAGCCACCGGACAGGACGGGGCAATGAGCAGTTCTTC	CASSHRTGRGNEQFF
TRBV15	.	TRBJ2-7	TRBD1	TGTGCCACCAGCAACCGGGACAGGGGCTCCTACGAGCAGTACTTC	CATSNRDRGSYEQYF
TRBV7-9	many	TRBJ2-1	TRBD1	TGTGCCAGCAGGGGGACAGGCTCCTACAATGAGCAGTTCTTC	CASRGTGSYNEQFF
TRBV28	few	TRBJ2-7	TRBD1	TGTGCCAGCAGTTTGCCGACAGGGAGCTCCTACGAGCAGTACTTC	CASSLPTGSSYEQYF
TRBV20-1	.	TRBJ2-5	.	TGCAGTGCTAGTTTTATCCGAGCCGAGACCCAGTACTTC	CSASFIRAETQYF
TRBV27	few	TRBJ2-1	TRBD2	TGTGCCAGCAGCGAGGGACTAGCGAAGTTCAATGAGCAGTTCTTC	CASSEGLAKFNEQFF
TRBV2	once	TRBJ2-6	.	TGTGCCAGCAGTGAGACGTTCGGGGCCAACGTCCTGACTTTC	CASSETFGANVLTF
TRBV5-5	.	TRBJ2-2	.	TGTGCCAGCAGCTTGACAGGGTGGACCGGGGAGCTGTTTTTT	CASSLTGWTGELFF
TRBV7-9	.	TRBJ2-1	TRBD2	TGTGCCAGCAGCTTAGTAGCGGGAGGGGGCAATGAGCAGTTCTTC	CASSLVAGGGNEQFF
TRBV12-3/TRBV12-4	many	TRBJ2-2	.	TGTGCCAGCAGTTTAGGGAGGGGGTCGAGCACCGGGGAGCTGTTTTTT	CASSLGRGSSTGELFF
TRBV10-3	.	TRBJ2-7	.	TGTGCCATCAGTGACAGCCCAGACTTTAACTCCTACGAGCAGTACTTC	CAISDSPDFNSYEQYF
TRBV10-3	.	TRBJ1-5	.	TGTGCCATCAGTGATCCGGGGCTTTCCAATCAGCCCCAGCATTTT	CAISDPGLSNQPQHF
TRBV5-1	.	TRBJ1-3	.	TGCGCCAGCTCCACGGGGGGCCCGAGGAACACCATATATTTT	CASSTGGPRNTIYF
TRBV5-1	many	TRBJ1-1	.	TGTGCCAGCAGTCGACGGGAGAACACTGAAGCTTTCTTT	CASSRRENTEAFF
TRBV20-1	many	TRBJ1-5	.	TGCAGTGCTAGTGATGGAACGGGTCAGCCCCAGCATTTT	CSASDGTGQPQHF
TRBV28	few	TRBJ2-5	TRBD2	TGTGCCAGCAGTTTAATCAGCCTGGGACTAGCGGGAGTCAGGGAGACCCAGTACTTC	CASSLISLGLAGVRETQYF
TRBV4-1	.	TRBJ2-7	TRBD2	TGCGCCAGCAGCCAAACTGGCGGGAGTAAGCTGTACGAGCAGTACTTC	CASSQTGGSKLYEQYF
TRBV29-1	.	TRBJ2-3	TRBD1	TGCAGCCTAAAGATCGGGACAGGCACAGATACGCAGTATTTT	CSLKIGTGTDTQYF
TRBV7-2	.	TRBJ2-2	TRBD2	TGTGCCAGCAGCTTATGGGTAGCGGGGAGCACCGGGGAGCTGTTTTTT	CASSLWVAGSTGELFF
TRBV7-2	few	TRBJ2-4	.	TGTGCCAGCTCTGGGGCGTCTAAAAACATTCAGTACTTC	CASSGASKNIQYF
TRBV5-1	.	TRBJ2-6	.	TGCGCCAGCAGCTTGGACGTATCTGGGGCCAACGTCCTGACTTTC	CASSLDVSGANVLTF
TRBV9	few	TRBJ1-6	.	TGTGCCAGCAGCCGGGGGGCATCTACCCATTCACCCCTCCACTTT	CASSRGASTHSPLHF
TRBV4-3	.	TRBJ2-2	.	TGCGCCAGCAGCCCTAGTGGGCTCACCGGGGAGCTGTTTTTT	CASSPSGLTGELFF
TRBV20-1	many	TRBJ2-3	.	TGCAGTGCTAGTGTAGAGGCTAGCACAGATACGCAGTATTTT	CSASVEASTDTQYF
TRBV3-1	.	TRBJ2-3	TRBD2	TGTGCCAGCAGCCAAGGGCCTAGCGGGGTGAGCACAGATACGCAGTATTTT	CASSQGPSGVSTDTQYF
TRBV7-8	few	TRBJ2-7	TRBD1	TGTGCCAGCAGCTTAGTTTACGGACAGGGGTACGAGCAGTACTTC	CASSLVYGQGYEQYF
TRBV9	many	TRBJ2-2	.	TGTGCCAGCAGCGTTGAGGGTTGGACCGGGGAGCTGTTTTTT	CASSVEGWTGELFF
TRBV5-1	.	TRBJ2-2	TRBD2	TGCGCCAGCAGCCCAGGAGCGGGGGCTGACACCGGGGAGCTGTTTTTT	CASSPGAGADTGELFF
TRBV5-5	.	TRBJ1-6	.	TGTGCCAGCAGCTTGAGGTTGACCCAGACGGATTCACCCCTCCACTTT	CASSLRLTQTDSPLHF
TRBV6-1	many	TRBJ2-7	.	TGTGCCAGCGGACCGGGACACTCCTACGAGCAGTACTTC	CASGPGHSYEQYF
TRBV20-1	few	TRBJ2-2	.	TGCAGTGCTAGCCCGCGGGGGCCGGCTGGGGAGCTGTTTTTT	CSASPRGPAGELFF
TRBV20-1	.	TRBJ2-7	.	TGCAGTGTACCTCCGGCAGGCGGCGAGCAGTACTTC	CSVPPAGGEQYF
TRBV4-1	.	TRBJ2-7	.	TGCGCCAGCAGCCAAGATAGGACAAGACCGACCTCCTACGAGCAGTACTTC	CASSQDRTRPTSYEQYF
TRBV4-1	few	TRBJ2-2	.	TGCGCCAGCAGCCACCGAACAGAGTACACCGGGGAGCTGTTTTTT	CASSHRTEYTGELFF
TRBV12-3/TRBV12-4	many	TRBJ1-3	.	TGTGCCAGCAAACCAGACATAACTGGAAACACCATATATTTT	CASKPDITGNTIYF